This T cell receptor beta chain was obtained from a study of OX40 agonist ivuxolimab in advanced cancers. A note on this clone: Its antigen is not known.

Study-wide results and caveats: At doses 0.1 to 3.0 mg/kg, CD4+ and CD8+ clones expanded.

The CDR3 runs to 19 residues. CDR1 and CDR2 (germline): MNHEY, SMNVEV (reference sequence). Trimming at V came to 2 bases and at J to 0 bases, leaving 10 bases not matched to a gene. The protocol was immunoSEQ multiplex PCR, while the TCRdb copy is restricted to in-frame clones and leaves out a portion. This table holds some 43,000 clones, around 87% found once. The chain combines TRBV27 with TRBJ2-3; 11 nucleotides match TRBD2. The sample consisted of CD4+ or CD8+ T cells sorted from blood, taken in a trial of the OX40 agonist ivuxolimab. This TCR came from an adult with an advanced solid tumor such as melanoma, head and neck, liver or kidney cancer. The CDR3 DNA follows: TGTGCCAGCAGTTTAAAACTAGCGGGAGCTGAGGCTAGCACAGATACGCAGTATTTT. This translates into CASSLKLAGAEASTDTQYF.